The 27 T cell receptor beta chains below were found in one sample sequenced in a study of OX40 agonist ivuxolimab in advanced cancers. Profiling relied on immunoSEQ multiplex PCR, and the TCRdb table lists in-frame clones only, not all of them. Among almost 45,000 clones listed, 88% were seen once. The source material was CD4+ or CD8+ T cells sorted from blood, sampled in a trial of the OX40 agonist ivuxolimab. The receptors come from an adult with an advanced solid tumor such as melanoma, head and neck, liver or kidney cancer.

The rearrangement uses TRBV11-1 and TRBJ1-5; TRBD1 aligns across 7 bases. Per the germline V gene, CDR1 is SGHAT and CDR2 is FQDESV (reference sequence). The J segment lost 4 bases and the V segment lost 5 bases, leaving 5 bases of the junction unmatched. The CDR3 spans 14 residues. CDR3 nucleotides: TGTGCCAGCAGCCCAGGGGGTGGGAATCAGCCCCAGCATTTT. Amino acids: CASSPGGGNQPQHF. The complete variable domain, with remaining parts taken from reference TRBV11-1 and TRBJ1-5, reads EAEVAQSPRYKITEKSQAVAFWCDPISGHATLYWYRQILGQGPELLVQFQDESVVDDSQLPKDRFSAERLKGVDSTLKIQPAELGDSAMYLCASSPGGGNQPQHFGDGTRLSIL.

The chain links TRBV29-1 to TRBJ1-2; a weak D match, TRBD1 (5 bases). Germline CDR1 is SQVTM and CDR2 is ANQGSEA. The CDR3 extends over 14 amino acids. The V end lost 3 bases, the J end lost 4 bases, and 15 bases lay between the germline ends. The chain's CDR3 is CSVEATGGFYGYTF. CDR3 DNA: TGCAGCGTTGAGGCTACAGGTGGCTTCTATGGCTACACCTTC.

This clone occurred a few times. The J gene is TRBJ1-5, the V gene TRBV19, with D uncertain. Germline CDR1 reads LNHDA; CDR2 reads SQIVND (reference sequence). The ends were cut back, 1 base at V and 1 base at J, with 8 bases in the middle. CDR3 length equals 15 residues. The CDR3 nucleotides read TGTGCCAGTAGTATAGTTTTGGCCAGCAATCAGCCCCAGCATTTT. Its protein product is CASSIVLASNQPQHF.

This clone was recorded a few times. V gene TRBV28 combines with J gene TRBJ1-2; D may be TRBD1 (5 bases). V was clipped by 3 bases and J by 9 bases, with 17 bases between them. CDR3 size: 14 residues. Germline V gives CDR1 MDHEN, CDR2 SYDVKM. Written as DNA, the CDR3 is TGTGCCAGCAGTTTTGACACGGGGGGGAATCGCTACACCTTC. This translates into CASSFDTGGNRYTF.

This clone was detected only a few times. The chain links TRBV27 to TRBJ2-3; no clear D. V lost 3 bases to trimming and J lost 8 bases, with 18 bases between them. Germline loops: CDR1 MNHEY, CDR2 SMNVEV (reference sequence). The length of the CDR3 is 15 residues. The CDR3 coding sequence is TGTGCCAGCAGTTTGGCGAGCCCGCCTTTTGGTACGCAGTATTTT. Protein product: CASSLASPPFGTQYF.

The V and J genes are TRBV28 and TRBJ2-1; D gene unclear. The CDR3 totals 15 residues. Per the germline V gene, CDR1 is MDHEN and CDR2 is SYDVKM. The V gene lost 5 bases and the J gene lost 8 bases, with 19 bases spanning the gap. CDR3 sequence reads: CASSDQATLSDEQFF. In DNA, the CDR3 is TGTGCCAGCAGTGATCAGGCCACCTTGTCGGATGAGCAGTTCTTC.

This clone was detected a few times. V usage is TRBV19 and J usage is TRBJ2-1; TRBD2 aligns across 11 bases. Trimming removed 6 bases from V and 7 bases from J; junction bases left unmatched: 8. The CDR3 spans 15 residues. Germline V gene sequence: CDR1 LNHDA, CDR2 SQIVND (reference sequence). The DNA for the CDR3 is TGTGCCAGTAGGGAACTAGCGGGGGTAGAAAATGAGCAGTTCTTC. Translating gives CASRELAGVENEQFF.

The chain employs TRBV28 and TRBJ2-6; a weak D match, TRBD1 (6 bases). V was cut by 2 bases and J by 3 bases, with 11 bases left in between. CDR1 and CDR2 from the germline V gene are MDHEN and SYDVKM. This CDR3 is 16 amino acids long. Here the CDR3 reads CASSLTTGYGANVLTF. DNA of the CDR3: TGTGCCAGCAGTTTAACCACAGGGTATGGGGCCAACGTCCTGACTTTC.

In this sample, this clone turned up a few times. This rearrangement joins TRBV9 to TRBJ2-1, with D unclear. The germline V gene has CDR1 SGDLS and CDR2 YYNGEE. The CDR3 is made up of 14 amino acids. Trimming removed 0 bases from V and 2 bases from J, with 6 bases in between. As DNA, the CDR3 is TGTGCCAGCAGCGTAGACACTGCCTACAATGAGCAGTTCTTC. Protein: CASSVDTAYNEQFF.

V and J are TRBV6-5 and TRBJ2-7; 8 bases line up with TRBD1. In germline, CDR1 is MNHEY, CDR2 SVGAGI. This CDR3 is built from 15 residues. Germline trimming cut 6 bases from V and 3 bases from J; bases unmatched to any gene: 10. CDR3 nucleotides: TGTGCCAGCAGGACCCTAGGGACAGGCATCTACGAGCAGTACTTC. It is translated as CASRTLGTGIYEQYF.

V usage is TRBV7-6 and J usage is TRBJ1-4, with D tentatively TRBD1 (5 bases). In germline, CDR1 is SGHVS, CDR2 FNYEAQ. The CDR3 consists of 15 residues. The V end lost 2 bases, the J end lost 6 bases, and 13 bases lay between the germline ends. The CDR3 region has the DNA TGTGCCAGCAGCTTAACGGACATATCTGATGAAAAACTGTTTTTT. It encodes CASSLTDISDEKLFF.

The genes are TRBV19 and TRBJ1-6, with D hard to call. The CDR3 covers 12 residues. The V gene lost 6 bases and the J gene lost 8 bases, with 8 bases spanning the gap. Germline assignment: CDR1 LNHDA and CDR2 SQIVND (reference sequence). In DNA, the CDR3 is TGTGCCAGTAGAGAGACGGATTCACCCCTCCACTTT. Its translation is CASRETDSPLHF.

The V call is TRBV13, the J call TRBJ2-2; 10 bases fit TRBD1. Trimming cost V 5 bases and J 6 bases; bases outside gene matches: 9. In germline, CDR1 is PRHDT, CDR2 FYEKMQ (reference sequence). CDR3 size: 16 residues. CDR3 in amino acids: CASSVYRDRGSGELFF. The CDR3 nucleotides are TGTGCCAGCAGCGTTTACCGGGACAGGGGTTCCGGGGAGCTGTTTTTT.

The J gene is TRBJ1-5, the V gene TRBV27; D call uncertain. Germline-derived CDR1 and CDR2 are MNHEY and SMNVEV (reference sequence). The CDR3 extends over 17 amino acids. Trimming cost V 7 bases and J 2 bases, with 21 bases left between them. CDR3 nucleotides: TGTGCCAGCACACCCGGTCCCCCAAGAGTTCGCAATCAGCCCCAGCATTTT. Protein: CASTPGPPRVRNQPQHF.

The rearrangement links TRBV28 to TRBJ1-3; 7 nucleotides agree with TRBD1. This CDR3 has 14 residues. Germline lookup yields CDR1 MDHEN and CDR2 SYDVKM. V trimming: 7 bases; J trimming: 1 base; junction bases outside the gene matches: 4. Here the CDR3 DNA reads TGTGCCAGCACTCACAGGGGTTCTGGAAACACCATATATTTT. Encoded protein: CASTHRGSGNTIYF.

This rearrangement joins TRBV7-6 to TRBJ1-1, with 8 bases aligning to TRBD1. V was pared by 5 bases and J by 6 bases, with 14 bases of the junction left unmatched. Germline lookup yields CDR1 SGHVS and CDR2 FNYEAQ. This CDR3 comprises 16 residues. The CDR3 protein is CASSPHRQGISAEAFF. CDR3 sequence (DNA): TGTGCCAGCAGCCCCCACCGACAGGGGATTAGCGCTGAAGCTTTCTTT.

The V and J genes are TRBV29-1 and TRBJ1-2, with 9 bases aligning to TRBD1. Germline V CDR1 and CDR2: SQVTM, ANQGSEA. V dropped 6 bases and J dropped 4; count of bases not matched to a gene: 9. The CDR3 contains 14 residues. The CDR3 bases are TGCAGCGTATATACAGGGGGCAGGAGCTATGGCTACACCTTC. It codes for CSVYTGGRSYGYTF.

This clone was seen only a few times. This chain links TRBV5-8 with TRBJ2-3; 11 nucleotides line up with TRBD2. The junction had 5 bases not matched to a gene; V was cut back by 3 bases and J by 2 bases. Looked up from germline, CDR1 is SGHTS and CDR2 is YDEGEE. The CDR3 spans 16 residues. CDR3 region: CASSSLAGGVTDTQYF. In nucleotides, the CDR3 is TGTGCCAGCAGCTCTTTAGCGGGGGGGGTCACAGATACGCAGTATTTT.

This clone showed up just a few times. The chain carries TRBV5-6 and TRBJ2-3, with D perhaps matching TRBD1 (6 bases). This CDR3 is built from 12 residues. The ends were cut back, 7 bases at V and 4 bases at J, with 10 bases in the middle. Germline CDR1 SGHDT, CDR2 YYEEEE. The CDR3 spells CASARQADTQYF. CDR3 bases: TGTGCCAGCGCCCGACAGGCAGATACGCAGTATTTT.

This sequence joins TRBV5-7 and TRBJ1-1; the D gene is possibly TRBD1 (6 bases). TRBV5-7 is treated as an ORF (open reading frame) with a function not yet certain. The CDR3 covers 16 residues. V lost 4 bases, J lost 6 bases, and 22 bases lay in between. In DNA, the CDR3 is TGTGCCAGCAGCCCAAATTACCCGGGGGCGCTTTCTGAAGCTTTCTTT. Protein: CASSPNYPGALSEAFF.

The V call is TRBV2, the J call TRBJ1-5; TRBD1 matches 11 bases. The junction had 10 bases not matched to a gene; V was cut back by 4 bases and J by 5 bases. The CDR3 runs 17 residues. Germline values: CDR1 SNHLY, CDR2 FYNNEI. CDR3 in amino acids: CASSVGAGTGGDQPQHF. CDR3 bases: TGTGCCAGCAGTGTGGGGGCCGGGACAGGGGGAGATCAGCCCCAGCATTTT.

Concerning this clone itself: The same CDR3 is also encoded by other DNA sequences in this sample. V is TRBV5-1 and J is TRBJ2-1, with D unresolved. This CDR3 is 11 amino acids long. The germline V gene has CDR1 SGHRS and CDR2 YFSETQ. V shed 3 bases and J shed 7 bases, with 5 bases lying between them. The CDR3 region is CASSWGNEQFF. In DNA form, the CDR3 reads TGCGCCAGCAGCTGGGGAAATGAGCAGTTCTTC. The whole variable domain, filled in from reference TRBV5-1 and TRBJ2-1, reads KAGVTQTPRYLIKTRGQQVTLSCSPISGHRSVSWYQQTPGQGLQFLFEYFSETQRNKGNFPGRFSGRQFSNSRSEMNVSTLELGDSALYLCASSWGNEQFFGPGTRLTVL.

The chain has TRBV10-3 and TRBJ1-1, with no clear D. Trimming left V 4 bases short and J 1 base short, with 19 bases between. The CDR3 loop spans 17 amino acids. In germline, CDR1 is ENHRY, CDR2 SYGVKD. Here the CDR3 DNA reads TGTGCCATCAGTGTAGGGCCCCCAAGTGAGGGGAACACTGAAGCTTTCTTT. Its translation: CAISVGPPSEGNTEAFF.

V gene TRBV12-5 combines with J gene TRBJ1-2; possibly TRBD1 for D (5 bases). The CDR3 is 16 amino acids. Per the germline V gene, CDR1 is LGHNT and CDR2 is FRNRAP. V dropped 2 bases and J dropped 0 bases, with 13 bases sitting between them. CDR3 nucleotide sequence: TGTGCTAGTGGTTTGCCTCCGGGACCGGCTAACTATGGCTACACCTTC. It encodes CASGLPPGPANYGYTF.

The chain uses TRBV5-6 and TRBJ1-3; D uncertain. The V and J ends lost 7 bases and 4 bases respectively, with 6 bases between them. CDR1 and CDR2 (germline): SGHDT, YYEEEE. The CDR3 is made up of 11 amino acids. The CDR3 loop reads CASVHGNTIYF. The CDR3 bases are TGTGCCAGCGTACACGGAAACACCATATATTTT.

V usage is TRBV10-3 and J usage is TRBJ1-1; the D is unclear. Trimming stripped 11 bases from V and 3 bases from J, with 16 bases between. This CDR3 has 13 amino acids. The germline V gene has CDR1 ENHRY and CDR2 SYGVKD. The CDR3 DNA is TGTGCCTCGCGGGATCCTGAGGACACTGAAGCTTTCTTT. It translates to CASRDPEDTEAFF.

The chain employs TRBV2 and TRBJ2-7; no clear D. V was clipped by 3 bases and J by 5 bases, with 2 bases between them. CDR1 is SNHLY and CDR2 is FYNNEI in the germline V gene. The CDR3 is made up of 10 amino acids. The CDR3 sequence is CASSEDEQYF. The CDR3 DNA is TGTGCCAGCAGTGAGGACGAGCAGTACTTC.